This T cell receptor beta chain was documented in a study of blood T cell repertoires in COVID-19. At the level of the study: The study drew acute and convalescent COVID-19 samples from the United States, Italy and Spain. PBMCs, B-cell-depleted T cells, or T cells were the source of the cDNA or gDNA that made up the material.

In the authors' methods: The assay estimated nucleated cells by amplifying reference gene primers. Clones were sequenced by immunoSEQ multiplex PCR, and TCRdb holds only the in-frame ones, with some missing. D and trimming come from the DNA, and the V and J calls and clone size come from that table. The profile shows roughly 250,000 clones, 70% to 90% of them singletons. The junction had 9 bases not matched to a gene; V was cut back by 4 bases and J by 8 bases. This CDR3 is built from 14 residues. CDR1 is SGHTA, CDR2 FQGNSA, per germline. The rearrangement uses TRBV7-2 and TRBJ2-3; 7 bases fit TRBD2. This clonotype originated in a woman between 35 and 50 years old with acute or convalescent COVID-19. Sequencing used peripheral blood. CDR3 bases: TGTGCCAGCAGCTCTGGCGGGGGAAAGGGTACGCAGTATTTT. This translates into CASSSGGGKGTQYF.